This T cell receptor beta chain was documented in a study of OX40 agonist ivuxolimab in advanced cancers. The germline V gene encodes CDR1 SGDLS and CDR2 YYNGEE. Trimming at V came to 0 bases and at J to 5 bases, leaving 7 bases not matched to a gene. The CDR3 runs to 16 residues. Study results and caveats: Doses of 0.1 to 3.0 mg/kg were accompanied by clonal expansion of CD4+ and CD8+ blood T cells by week 6. The average count of expanded clones was higher among CD8+ T cells than among CD4+.

Note on this clone: What it recognizes is unknown.

Assay used: immunoSEQ multiplex PCR; TCRdb lists only in-frame clones, some missing. The data show tens of thousands of clones, with under 90% seen just once and 1% to 1.3% held by the top ten. The chain links TRBV9 to TRBJ1-4; 7 bases map to TRBD1. The sequence derives from an adult with an advanced solid tumor such as melanoma, head and neck, liver or kidney cancer. The sequencing here drew on CD4+ or CD8+ T cells sorted from blood, taken in a trial of the OX40 agonist ivuxolimab. The CDR3 DNA follows: TGTGCCAGCAGCGTAGGAGTACAGGGGCCGAATGAAAAACTGTTTTTT. Its protein is CASSVGVQGPNEKLFF.